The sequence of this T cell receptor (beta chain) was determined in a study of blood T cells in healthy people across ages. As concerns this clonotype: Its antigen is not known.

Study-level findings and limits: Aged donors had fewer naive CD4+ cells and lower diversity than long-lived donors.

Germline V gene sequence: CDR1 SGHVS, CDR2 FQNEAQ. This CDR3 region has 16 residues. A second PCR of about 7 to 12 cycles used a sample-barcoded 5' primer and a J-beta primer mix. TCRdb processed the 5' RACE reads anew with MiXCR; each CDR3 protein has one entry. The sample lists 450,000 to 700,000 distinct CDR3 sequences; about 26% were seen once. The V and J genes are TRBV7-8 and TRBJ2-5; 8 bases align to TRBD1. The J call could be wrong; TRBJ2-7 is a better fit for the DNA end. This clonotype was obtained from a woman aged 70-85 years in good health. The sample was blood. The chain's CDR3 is CASSAQWTGQSYEQYF. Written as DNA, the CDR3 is TGTGCCAGCAGCGCCCAGTGGACAGGGCAGTCCTACGAGCAGTACTTC.